Listed below are T cell receptor beta chains from one sample, sequenced in a study of blood T cells in healthy people across ages. TCRdb passed the 5' RACE reads through MiXCR, listing each CDR3 protein once. Among some 690,000 distinct CDR3 sequences listed, approximately 22% were seen once. The sample comprised blood. These receptors were collected from a man aged 65 to 85 in good health. CDR3s include the opening cysteine and the closing phenylalanine or tryptophan. Each record gives: D gene, J gene, clone size, V gene, CDR3 protein, CDR3 DNA. The D gene is left open where the match is weak. The listing skips clone size in some rows; elsewhere it reads once, few, many or a size class.

D: .; J: TRBJ2-3; size: .; V: TRBV12-3/TRBV12-4; CDR3: CASTPVGGRGDTQYF; DNA: TGTGCCAGCACCCCCGTGGGGGGGCGGGGAGATACGCAGTATTTT
D: .; J: TRBJ2-5; size: .; V: TRBV7-9; CDR3: CASSLEPRVETQYF; DNA: TGTGCCAGCAGCTTGGAACCGAGGGTAGAGACCCAGTACTTC
D: TRBD2; J: TRBJ2-5; size: .; V: TRBV23-1; CDR3: CASSQSTTSGGLYQETQYF; DNA: TGCGCCAGCAGTCAATCGACCACTAGCGGGGGGCTGTACCAAGAGACCCAGTACTTC
D: .; J: TRBJ1-2; size: few; V: TRBV7-2; CDR3: CASSLGSGPYGYTF; DNA: TGTGCCAGCAGCTTAGGTTCAGGGCCCTATGGCTACACCTTC
D: TRBD1; J: TRBJ1-6; size: few; V: TRBV7-9; CDR3: CASSPGGPGGDNSPLHF; DNA: TGTGCCAGCAGCCCCGGGGGCCCAGGGGGAGATAATTCACCCCTCCACTTT
D: TRBD1; J: TRBJ1-2; size: few; V: TRBV7-4; CDR3: CASRLQGYRGYTF; DNA: TGTGCCAGCAGATTACAGGGGTACCGAGGCTACACCTTC
D: .; J: TRBJ2-1; size: few; V: TRBV6-5; CDR3: CASSYSQAYNEQFF; DNA: TGTGCCAGCAGTTACTCACAGGCTTACAATGAGCAGTTCTTC
D: .; J: TRBJ1-2; size: few; V: TRBV12-3/TRBV12-4; CDR3: CASSLSRASNYGYTF; DNA: TGTGCCAGCAGTTTAAGCAGGGCCTCTAACTATGGCTACACCTTC
D: TRBD1; J: TRBJ2-2; size: many; V: TRBV6-5; CDR3: CASSSLWTGNTGELFF; DNA: TGTGCCAGCAGTTCGCTTTGGACAGGGAACACCGGGGAGCTGTTTTTT
D: .; J: TRBJ2-7; size: .; V: TRBV6-2/TRBV6-3; CDR3: CASSSLYSSYEQYF; DNA: TGTGCCAGCAGTTCTCTTTACAGTAGCTACGAGCAGTACTTC
D: .; J: TRBJ2-1; size: .; V: TRBV20-1; CDR3: CSARALGVPEQFF; DNA: TGCAGTGCTAGAGCCCTTGGGGTGCCTGAGCAGTTCTTC
D: TRBD1; J: TRBJ2-2; size: few; V: TRBV28; CDR3: CASSQQGARGTGELFF; DNA: TGTGCCAGCAGTCAACAGGGGGCCAGGGGCACCGGGGAGCTGTTTTTT
D: TRBD2; J: TRBJ2-1; size: few; V: TRBV29-1; CDR3: CSVTPRTSGRNEQFF; DNA: TGCAGCGTGACCCCTCGGACTAGCGGGAGAAATGAGCAGTTCTTC
D: .; J: TRBJ2-1; size: few; V: TRBV12-3/TRBV12-4; CDR3: CASSPPRAALVNEQFF; DNA: TGTGCCAGCAGTCCCCCGAGAGCCGCACTCGTAAATGAGCAGTTCTTC
D: .; J: TRBJ2-7; size: few; V: TRBV29-1; CDR3: CSVEDRAQGKGYEQYF; DNA: TGCAGCGTTGAAGATCGGGCGCAGGGCAAGGGGTACGAGCAGTACTTC
D: .; J: TRBJ2-1; size: .; V: TRBV3-1; CDR3: CASSQVLNNEQFF; DNA: TGTGCCAGCAGCCAAGTCCTTAACAATGAGCAGTTCTTC
D: TRBD1; J: TRBJ1-1; size: few; V: TRBV29-1; CDR3: CSVTQGAGGEAFF; DNA: TGCAGCGTTACACAGGGGGCGGGAGGGGAAGCTTTCTTT
D: .; J: TRBJ1-2; size: few; V: TRBV5-1; CDR3: CASSLVSSVLNYGYTF; DNA: TGCGCCAGCAGCTTGGTGTCCTCCGTTCTTAACTATGGCTACACCTTC
D: TRBD2; J: TRBJ2-7; size: .; V: TRBV20-1; CDR3: CSAWGGEQYF; DNA: TGCAGTGCCTGGGGGGGCGAGCAGTACTTC
D: .; J: TRBJ2-6; size: .; V: TRBV5-1; CDR3: CASSGTGANVLTF; DNA: TGCGCCAGCAGCGGGACTGGGGCCAACGTCCTGACTTTC
D: .; J: TRBJ2-7; size: .; V: TRBV6-5; CDR3: CASSIDEQYF; DNA: TGTGCCAGCAGTATAGACGAGCAGTACTTC
D: .; J: TRBJ2-1; size: few; V: TRBV4-2; CDR3: CASTSGTLGHEQFF; DNA: TGTGCCAGCACCTCCGGGACCCTAGGTCATGAGCAGTTCTTC
D: .; J: TRBJ2-4; size: few; V: TRBV6-5; CDR3: CASSYSDIQYF; DNA: TGTGCCAGCAGTTACTCGGACATTCAGTACTTC
D: .; J: TRBJ1-1; size: .; V: TRBV29-1; CDR3: CSVGASGARLTEAFF; DNA: TGCAGCGTGGGGGCCTCAGGGGCAAGGTTGACTGAAGCTTTCTTT
D: .; J: TRBJ2-1; size: few; V: TRBV6-1; CDR3: CASSEVDEQFF; DNA: TGTGCCAGCAGTGAAGTTGATGAGCAGTTCTTC
D: .; J: TRBJ2-2; size: few; V: TRBV6-2/TRBV6-3; CDR3: CASSYSSNTGELFF; DNA: TGTGCCAGCAGTTATTCCTCGAACACCGGGGAGCTGTTTTTT
D: TRBD1; J: TRBJ1-1; size: .; V: TRBV3-1; CDR3: CASSRPGQMNTEPFF; DNA: TGTGCCAGCAGCCGCCCGGGACAGATGAACACTGAACCTTTCTTT
D: TRBD1; J: TRBJ2-1; size: few; V: TRBV12-5; CDR3: CASGVSRGHNNEQFF; DNA: TGTGCTAGTGGTGTCTCCAGGGGGCACAACAATGAGCAGTTCTTC
D: .; J: TRBJ1-4; size: .; V: TRBV20-1; CDR3: CSARDSKGFRKKLFF; DNA: TGCAGTGCTAGAGATTCAAAAGGGTTTCGGAAAAAACTGTTTTTT
D: .; J: TRBJ2-2; size: .; V: TRBV4-1; CDR3: CASSQFGLSLAGELFF; DNA: TGCGCCAGCAGCCAATTCGGACTATCGTTGGCCGGGGAGCTGTTTTTT
D: .; J: TRBJ2-5; size: few; V: TRBV29-1; CDR3: CSVEENFEETQYF; DNA: TGCAGCGTTGAAGAGAACTTCGAAGAGACCCAGTACTTC
D: .; J: TRBJ1-1; size: .; V: TRBV2; CDR3: CASSEARAFF; DNA: TGTGCCAGCAGTGAAGCACGAGCTTTCTTT
D: .; J: TRBJ2-5; size: few; V: TRBV14; CDR3: CASSQVGGQINRQETQYF; DNA: TGTGCCAGCAGCCAAGTGGGGGGACAGATTAACCGTCAAGAGACCCAGTACTTC
D: .; J: TRBJ1-4; size: .; V: TRBV5-1; CDR3: CASSLSGIRGEKLFF; DNA: TGCGCCAGCAGCCTATCGGGGATCCGCGGAGAAAAACTGTTTTTT
D: .; J: TRBJ2-4; size: .; V: TRBV12-3/TRBV12-4; CDR3: CASSFGRGGGLGKNIQYF; DNA: TGTGCCAGCAGTTTTGGTCGCGGAGGGGGCTTGGGCAAAAACATTCAGTACTTC
D: .; J: TRBJ2-1; size: .; V: TRBV6-1; CDR3: CASSELHEQFF; DNA: TGTGCCAGCAGTGAATTGCATGAGCAGTTCTTC
D: TRBD2; J: TRBJ2-1; size: .; V: TRBV14; CDR3: CASSPQGGLAAKQFF; DNA: TGTGCCAGCAGCCCCCAAGGCGGACTAGCTGCCAAGCAGTTCTTC
D: TRBD2; J: TRBJ2-5; size: many; V: TRBV5-1; CDR3: CASSRRLAGEETQYF; DNA: TGCGCCAGCAGCCGGCGGCTAGCGGGAGAAGAGACCCAGTACTTC
D: .; J: TRBJ1-4; size: many; V: TRBV4-2; CDR3: CASSQESMTGVYATNEKLFF; DNA: TGTGCCAGCAGCCAAGAATCCATGACAGGAGTATATGCAACTAATGAAAAACTGTTTTTT
D: .; J: TRBJ1-1; size: .; V: TRBV7-2; CDR3: CASSLIGSDTEAFF; DNA: TGTGCCAGCAGCTTAATAGGTAGCGATACTGAAGCTTTCTTT
D: .; J: TRBJ2-5; size: .; V: TRBV7-2; CDR3: CASSFGRSQETQYF; DNA: TGTGCCAGCAGCTTTGGCCGGAGCCAAGAGACCCAGTACTTC
D: TRBD1; J: TRBJ2-1; size: .; V: TRBV12-3/TRBV12-4; CDR3: CASSLRQGAVNEQFF; DNA: TGTGCCAGCAGTTTAAGGCAGGGGGCTGTTAATGAGCAGTTCTTC
D: TRBD2; J: TRBJ2-3; size: many; V: TRBV4-1; CDR3: CASSPAGGRTDTQYF; DNA: TGCGCCAGCAGTCCAGCGGGGGGACGCACAGATACGCAGTATTTT
D: .; J: TRBJ2-5; size: .; V: TRBV27; CDR3: CASSLIGERETQYF; DNA: TGTGCCAGCAGTTTAATCGGGGAAAGGGAGACCCAGTACTTC
D: .; J: TRBJ2-2; size: few; V: TRBV5-5; CDR3: CASSRPTTAGELFF; DNA: TGTGCCAGCAGCAGGCCCACGACCGCCGGGGAGCTGTTTTTT
D: .; J: TRBJ1-4; size: .; V: TRBV10-3; CDR3: CAISEAGGSANEKLFF; DNA: TGTGCCATCAGTGAGGCCGGGGGTTCAGCTAATGAAAAACTGTTTTTT
D: .; J: TRBJ2-7; size: many; V: TRBV28; CDR3: CASSSGSVQDEQYF; DNA: TGTGCCAGCAGTTCCGGGTCTGTGCAGGACGAGCAGTACTTC
D: .; J: TRBJ1-2; size: .; V: TRBV20-1; CDR3: CSVRGGGYTF; DNA: TGCAGTGTTAGGGGTGGGGGCTACACCTTC
D: .; J: TRBJ2-1; size: few; V: TRBV12-3/TRBV12-4; CDR3: CASSLRLGFDEQFF; DNA: TGTGCCAGCAGTCTCCGACTAGGTTTTGATGAGCAGTTCTTC
D: .; J: TRBJ1-2; size: many; V: TRBV5-1; CDR3: CASSLVNDGYTF; DNA: TGCGCCAGCAGCTTGGTGAACGATGGCTACACCTTC
D: .; J: TRBJ1-2; size: .; V: TRBV20-1; CDR3: CSARKPGGYGYTF; DNA: TGCAGTGCTAGAAAACCGGGGGGTTATGGCTACACCTTC
D: .; J: TRBJ2-1; size: few; V: TRBV27; CDR3: CVSRSSYNEQFF; DNA: TGTGTAAGTCGTAGCTCCTACAATGAGCAGTTCTTC
D: TRBD2; J: TRBJ2-1; size: .; V: TRBV6-2/TRBV6-3; CDR3: CASSYTERGAPFF; DNA: TGTGCCAGCAGTTACACCGAGCGGGGGGCCCCGTTCTTC
D: TRBD1; J: TRBJ1-5; size: .; V: TRBV6-5; CDR3: CASSTRQGKQPQHF; DNA: TGTGCCAGCAGTACCCGACAGGGCAAACAGCCCCAGCATTTT
D: .; J: TRBJ2-2; size: .; V: TRBV20-1; CDR3: CSASLGAGELFF; DNA: TGCAGTGCGTCCCTTGGCGCCGGGGAGCTGTTTTTT
D: .; J: TRBJ1-2; size: few; V: TRBV25-1; CDR3: CATSTTRGYTF; DNA: TGTGCCACCTCAACCACTAGGGGCTACACCTTC